The 21 T cell receptor beta chains below all came from one sample that was sequenced in a study of blood T cell repertoires in COVID-19. Only in-frame clones appear in the TCRdb table, and some are missing; sequencing was by immunoSEQ multiplex PCR. Of approximately 110,000 clones listed, roughly 85% are singletons. The sample consisted of peripheral blood. The receptors come from an older woman with acute or convalescent COVID-19.

This clone was seen just once. This chain links TRBV5-1 with TRBJ2-7, with D perhaps TRBD2 (5 bases). CDR3 size: 14 residues. Trimming removed 1 base from V and 2 bases from J, with 10 bases in between. Germline lookup yields CDR1 SGHRS and CDR2 YFSETQ. CDR3 sequence: CASSLSGNPYEQYF. CDR3 nucleotides: TGCGCCAGCAGCTTGAGCGGAAATCCCTACGAGCAGTACTTC.

This clone was recorded at least ten times. V and J are TRBV10-2 and TRBJ2-7; TRBD1 matches at 10 bases. This CDR3 has 16 residues. Germline V gene sequence: CDR1 WSHSY, CDR2 SAAADI. The V segment lost 6 bases and the J segment 1 base; nucleotides outside the gene matches: 9. The CDR3 loop reads CASRWDRGVESYEQYF. In DNA, the CDR3 is TGCGCCAGCAGATGGGACAGGGGCGTGGAGTCCTACGAGCAGTACTTC.

The rearrangement joins TRBV5-4 to TRBJ2-3, with D possibly being TRBD1 (5 bases). Trimming took 4 bases from V and 1 from J, leaving 10 bases between them. The length of the CDR3 is 14 residues. Germline V gene lookup returns CDR1 SGHNT and CDR2 YYREEE (reference sequence). The DNA of the CDR3 is TGTGCCAGCAGCCAACAGACAGGCACAGATACGCAGTATTTT. This codes for CASSQQTGTDTQYF.

This clone appeared a single time. The rearrangement uses TRBV18 and TRBJ2-1; 10 bases match TRBD1. This CDR3 region has 13 residues. The V gene's germline CDR1 is KGHSH and CDR2 LQKENI. J lost 9 bases, V lost 7 bases, and 6 bases had no gene match. The CDR3 bases are TGTGCCAGCTTCCGGGACAGGGGAGGTGAGCAGTTCTTC. This translates into CASFRDRGGEQFF.

This clone was seen more than once but under ten times. The chain uses TRBV5-6 and TRBJ2-7; TRBD1 matches at 7 bases. V trimming: 0 bases; J trimming: 3 bases; junction bases outside the gene matches: 3. The CDR3 has 14 amino acids. The germline gives CDR1 SGHDT, CDR2 YYEEEE. CDR3 region: CASSLEGANYEQYF. The CDR3 DNA reads as TGTGCCAGCAGCTTGGAGGGGGCCAACTACGAGCAGTACTTC.

The V and J genes are TRBV30 and TRBJ2-2, with 12 bases matching TRBD2. There are 15 residues in the CDR3. V shed 4 bases and J 3 bases; nucleotides not matched to a gene: 3. From germline, CDR1 is GTSNPN and CDR2 SVGIG (reference sequence). This chain's CDR3 is CAWTASGRDTGELFF. In DNA, the CDR3 is TGTGCCTGGACAGCTAGCGGGAGGGACACCGGGGAGCTGTTTTTT.

V usage is TRBV27 and J usage is TRBJ1-1; no clear D. The CDR3 extends over 13 amino acids. Trimming took 3 bases from V and 1 from J, leaving 6 bases between them. Germline V gives CDR1 MNHEY, CDR2 SMNVEV (reference sequence). In nucleotides, the CDR3 is TGTGCCAGCAGTTTCTCGAGGAACACTGAAGCTTTCTTT. Its protein product is CASSFSRNTEAFF.

The chain recombines TRBV7-2 with TRBJ2-5; D perhaps matches TRBD2 (6 bases). V was trimmed by 0 bases and J by 4 bases, leaving 12 bases between them. The CDR3 spans 15 residues. Per germline, CDR1 SGHTA and CDR2 FQGNSA. The CDR3 region is CASSLAGGLRETQYF. Here the CDR3 DNA reads TGTGCCAGCAGCTTAGCGGGGGGTTTGAGAGAGACCCAGTACTTC.

The chain is built from TRBV18 and TRBJ1-2; the D gene is possibly TRBD1 (5 bases). V was trimmed by 3 bases and J by 4 bases, leaving 12 bases between them. CDR3 length: 14 residues. CDR1 and CDR2 from the germline V gene are KGHSH and LQKENI. The chain's CDR3 is CASSPKEGSYGYTF. CDR3 sequence (DNA): TGTGCCAGCTCACCCAAGGAGGGGTCCTATGGCTACACCTTC.

This chain joins TRBV7-9 and TRBJ2-1; no clear D. The CDR3 has 13 amino acids. V was clipped by 1 base and J by 7 bases, with 8 bases between them. CDR1 is SEHNR and CDR2 is FQNEAQ in the germline V gene (reference sequence). CDR3 nucleotides: TGTGCCAGCAGCTTAGACTTCGTGAATGAGCAGTTCTTC. Amino acid sequence: CASSLDFVNEQFF.

This chain links TRBV3-1 (or the pseudogene TRBV3-2) with TRBJ2-2, with 9 bases lining up with TRBD1. CDR1 and CDR2 from the germline V gene are LGHDT and YNNKEL (reference sequence). This CDR3 comprises 18 residues. V lost 4 bases and J lost 5; bases outside the gene matches: 14. DNA of the CDR3: TGTGCCAGCAGCCCCCTTGGGGGAGGGACAGGGCTAACCGGGGAGCTGTTTTTT. It specifies CASSPLGGGTGLTGELFF.

V and J are TRBV19 and TRBJ1-1; D gene unclear. The germline gives CDR1 LNHDA, CDR2 SQIVND (reference sequence). The CDR3 length is 13 residues. The V and J ends lost 3 bases and 5 bases respectively, with 10 bases between them. CDR3 protein: CASSIVSGTEAFF. As DNA, the CDR3 is TGTGCCAGTAGTATCGTATCGGGGACTGAAGCTTTCTTT.

The rearrangement uses TRBV9 and TRBJ2-5, with D maybe TRBD2 (6 bases). The V gene's germline CDR1 is SGDLS and CDR2 YYNGEE. V was shortened by 0 bases and J by 5 bases, with 14 bases between the two germline ends. CDR3 size: 15 residues. CDR3 amino acids: CASSVDQGDWETQYF. Here the CDR3 DNA reads TGTGCCAGCAGCGTAGATCAAGGGGACTGGGAGACCCAGTACTTC.

The rearrangement joins TRBV9 to TRBJ1-1; D is unresolved. Germline-derived CDR1 and CDR2 are SGDLS and YYNGEE. Trimming removed 7 bases at V and 1 base at J, with 11 bases between. This CDR3 region has 13 residues. CDR3 residues: CASRREENTEAFF. The CDR3 DNA sequence: TGTGCCAGCCGGCGGGAGGAGAACACTGAAGCTTTCTTT.

The chain uses TRBV9 and TRBJ2-1; 9 bases line up with TRBD2. The CDR3 spans 15 residues. The V gene's germline CDR1 is SGDLS and CDR2 YYNGEE. J lost 2 bases, V lost 3 bases, and 3 bases had no gene match. The CDR3 DNA is TGTGCCAGCAGCGCTAGCGGGGATCCCTACAATGAGCAGTTCTTC. It encodes CASSASGDPYNEQFF.

The chain employs TRBV7-3 and TRBJ1-1; possible D gene TRBD1, 5 bases. The V gene's germline CDR1 is SGHTA and CDR2 FQGTGA. The length of the CDR3 is 14 residues. The V end lost 2 bases, the J end lost 0 bases, and 7 bases lay between the germline ends. CDR3 coding DNA: TGTGCCAGCAGCTTATGGGGCATGAACACTGAAGCTTTCTTT. It specifies CASSLWGMNTEAFF.

V is TRBV6-2 or TRBV6-3 and J is TRBJ2-7; TRBD1 aligns across 7 bases. Germline CDR1 and CDR2: MNHEY and SVGEGT. The CDR3 has 15 amino acids. The V and J ends lost 4 bases and 2 bases, in that order; junction bases with no gene match: 8. The CDR3 DNA sequence: TGTGCCAGCAGTTCCCCGGACAGGCGCACCTACGAGCAGTACTTC. It yields the protein CASSSPDRRTYEQYF.

The chain has TRBV5-4 and TRBJ2-3, with 10 positions matching TRBD2. Germline V gene lookup returns CDR1 SGHNT and CDR2 YYREEE (reference sequence). The length of the CDR3 is 16 residues. The ends lost 2 bases at V and 2 bases at J; junction bases unmatched: 5. The CDR3 loop reads CASSLLAGLPTDTQYF. The CDR3 nucleotides are TGTGCCAGCAGCTTACTAGCGGGGCTGCCCACAGATACGCAGTATTTT.

The chain is built from TRBV7-2 and TRBJ1-5; no reliable D call. Germline lookup yields CDR1 SGHTA and CDR2 FQGNSA. CDR3 size: 13 residues. Trimming cost V 3 bases and J 5 bases, with 8 bases left between them. The CDR3 DNA sequence: TGTGCCAGCAGCTTGCGGGAGGATCAGCCCCAGCATTTT. Its translation is CASSLREDQPQHF.

In this sample, this clone turned up once. The chain carries TRBV12-3 or TRBV12-4 and TRBJ2-3; possible D gene TRBD2, 5 bases. V shed 3 bases and J shed 2 bases, with 6 bases lying between them. The CDR3 has 13 amino acids. The CDR3 region is CASSLDSTDTQYF. The CDR3 nucleotides read TGTGCCAGCAGTTTGGACTCCACAGATACGCAGTATTTT.

J is TRBJ2-3 and V is TRBV27; a weak D match, TRBD2 (6 bases). The CDR3 covers 15 residues. Between the trimmed V and J ends, which lost 6 bases and 1 base, there was a span of 14 bases. Germline V gene lookup returns CDR1 MNHEY and CDR2 SMNVEV (reference sequence). The CDR3 nucleotides read TGTGCCAGCAGGATGCGGGGCCGGGGCACAGATACGCAGTATTTT. It translates to CASRMRGRGTDTQYF.